Below, 8 T cell receptor beta chains from the same sample are listed, as sequenced in a study of blood T cell repertoires in COVID-19. The data were produced by immunoSEQ multiplex PCR, yet TCRdb's version contains in-frame clones alone and is incomplete. Of 310,000 or so clones in the sample, about nine tenths are singletons; the top ten hold over 9.5%. The sample taken for sequencing was PBMCs or T cells enriched from blood (not recorded which). Source of these receptors: a woman in her late teens or twenties who had recovered from COVID-19.

J is TRBJ1-2 and V is TRBV27; weak D call: TRBD1 (6 bases). There are 15 residues in the CDR3. The V end lost 6 bases, the J end lost 2 bases, and 16 bases lay between the germline ends. Germline CDR1 and CDR2: MNHEY and SMNVEV (reference sequence). The CDR3 region has the DNA TGTGCCAGCAGCTTCCATCAGGGGCTAAACTATGGCTACACCTTC. Translation gives CASSFHQGLNYGYTF.

V usage is TRBV25-1 and J usage is TRBJ2-1, with D possibly matching TRBD2 (7 bases). The CDR3 is made up of 14 amino acids. With 5 bases removed from V and 2 bases from J, the gap between germline ends came to 10 bases. CDR1 is MGHDK and CDR2 is SYGVNS in the germline V gene. The CDR3 loop reads CASSKGGAYNEQFF. Written as DNA, the CDR3 is TGTGCCAGCAGTAAAGGGGGGGCCTACAATGAGCAGTTCTTC. Combining the CDR3 with reference TRBV25-1 and TRBJ2-1 gives the whole variable domain EADIYQTPRYLVIGTGKKITLECSQTMGHDKMYWYQQDPGMELHLIHYSYGVNSTEKGDLSSESTVSRIRTEHFPLTLESARPSHTSQYLCASSKGGAYNEQFFGPGTRLTVL.

The V gene is TRBV10-3, the J gene TRBJ2-7, with 7 positions matching TRBD2. CDR1 is ENHRY and CDR2 is SYGVKD in the germline V gene. V was clipped by 8 bases and J by 0 bases; unmatched bases: 10. This CDR3 is 15 amino acids long. The CDR3: CAIGRGTGGSYEQYF. In DNA, the CDR3 is TGTGCCATCGGACGAGGAACGGGAGGCTCCTACGAGCAGTACTTC.

CDR3 loop: CASSPGTLDYGYTF. For the CDR3, the DNA is TGCGCCAGCAGTCCTGGGACTCTTGACTATGGCTACACCTTC. The J gene is TRBJ1-2, the V gene TRBV10-1; D is perhaps TRBD1 (5 bases). The CDR3 consists of 14 residues. V lost 5 bases and J lost 3, with 13 bases in between. From germline, CDR1 is WNHNN and CDR2 SYGVQD (reference sequence).

This sequence joins TRBV19 and TRBJ2-2, with TRBD2 matching over 10 bases. CDR3 length: 19 amino acids. The junction had 10 bases not matched to a gene; V was cut back by 3 bases and J by 0 bases. Germline V gene sequence: CDR1 LNHDA, CDR2 SQIVND (reference sequence). For the CDR3, the DNA is TGTGCCAGTAGTATCGGGAGAGCGGGAGGGCCGGCGAACACCGGGGAGCTGTTTTTT. It yields the protein CASSIGRAGGPANTGELFF.

The chain couples TRBV29-1 to TRBJ1-2; D is unclear. CDR1 and CDR2 from the germline V gene are SQVTM and ANQGSEA. CDR3 length: 12 residues. Trimming took off 4 bases at V and 2 bases at J, with 8 bases between the two ends. CDR3 nucleotides: TGCAGCGTTGGCTCACAGAACTATGGCTACACCTTC. Translated, it gives CSVGSQNYGYTF.

The rearrangement joins TRBV9 to TRBJ2-3, with D possibly TRBD2 on 6 matching bases. Germline V CDR1 and CDR2: SGDLS, YYNGEE. With 1 base removed from V and 4 bases from J, the gap between germline ends came to 16 bases. The CDR3 has 16 residues. DNA of the CDR3: TGTGCCAGCAGCGTACTTGTAGCGCGCGGGGCAGATACGCAGTATTTT. Amino acid sequence: CASSVLVARGADTQYF.

The CDR3 loop is CASSFRLTNTGELFF. The CDR3 nucleotides are TGTGCCAGCAGCTTCCGCCTAACGAACACCGGGGAGCTGTTTTTT. The gene calls are TRBV11-2 and TRBJ2-2; D is ambiguous. CDR1 and CDR2 from the germline V gene are SGHAT and FQNNGV. V was trimmed by 3 bases and J by 0 bases, leaving 8 bases between them. The CDR3 has 15 amino acids.